This TCR beta chain was recovered during a study of T cells expressing NK-cell markers. At the level of the study: CD3+CD56+NKG2C+, CD3+CD56+NKG2C- and CD3+CD56-NKG2C+ T cells, once sorted, supplied the TCR beta repertoires. Overall study findings and caveats: The study found these clonotypes also leading the CD3+CD56-NKG2C+ fraction in four donors. Roughly 1.0-8% of CD8+ T cells in more than 5 donors belonged to dominant NKG2C+ clonotypes.

Per germline, CDR1 SGHTS and CDR2 YDEGEE. The CDR3 loop spans 12 amino acids. On this clonotype itself: The antigen remains undetermined.

5'RACE template switching with UMIs generated TCR beta cDNA. TCRdb re-called the 5' RACE reads; one entry per CDR3 protein, DNA not given. Listed are about 260,000 distinct CDR3 sequences; about 0.39% falls within the top ten. The TCR sequence derives from a man in his late teens or twenties in good health. The chain has TRBV5-8 and TRBJ1-3. Sequenced input: blood T cells: a sorted CD56 or NKG2C T cell subset, CD4+ or CD8+ T cells, or bulk PBMC T cells (not recorded which). The CDR3 sequence is CASSLAVDTIYF.